Here is one T cell receptor beta chain with its context. Its matching antigen is unknown. The sample is drawn from a study of beta chain features in type 1 diabetes. Overall study results and limits: TCRB CDR3s were moderately but significantly shorter in Type 1 diabetes patients in all four CD4+ subsets. Patients' naive, central memory and regulatory TCRB repertoires appeared more alike than those of healthy donors. For type 1 diabetes patients, VDJ junctions showed fewer insertions and more deletions.

V shed 1 base and J shed 2 bases, with 9 bases lying between them. Germline assignment: CDR1 SGHTA and CDR2 FQGNSA. CDR3 size: 14 residues. Expressed TCRB transcripts were sequenced, since all the RNA that had been isolated was reverse transcribed. Only in-frame clones appear in the TCRdb table, and some are missing; sequencing was by immunoSEQ multiplex PCR. The sample consists of 900,000 or so clones, 15% to 20% of them appearing once. The sequence came from a woman aged 18-35 years in good health. The chain has TRBV7-2 and TRBJ2-7; D call uncertain. The sequencing sample was made of naive CD4+ T cells from blood. CDR3 coding DNA: TGTGCCAGCAGCTTAGGCCCGAATACCTACGAGCAGTACTTC. The encoded protein is CASSLGPNTYEQYF. Full variable domain (missing parts from reference TRBV7-2 and TRBJ2-7): GAGVSQSPSNKVTEKGKDVELRCDPISGHTALYWYRQSLGQGLEFLIYFQGNSAPDKSGLPSDRFSAERTGGSVSTLTIQRTQQEDSAVYLCASSLGPNTYEQYFGPGTRLTVT.